This T cell receptor (beta chain) originates from a study of vaccination and CD4 T cells after COVID-19. MiXCR, applied by TCRdb to the PCR reads, yields one record per CDR3 protein. The profile shows about 19,000 distinct CDR3 sequences, 60% to 80% of them singletons. CDR3 length: 14 residues. The germline V gene encodes CDR1 DFQATT and CDR2 SNEGSKA (reference sequence). Trimming took off 1 base at V and 6 bases at J, with 13 bases between the two ends. This receptor was obtained from a human donor who had recovered from COVID-19. The starting material was CD4+ T cells from blood, obtained before SARS-CoV-2 vaccination. The rearrangement joins TRBV20-1 to TRBJ1-5; maybe TRBD1 (5 bases). CDR3 in DNA: TGCAGTGCTAGAGCCCTAGCGGGGGGTCAGCCCCAGCATTTT. This encodes CSARALAGGQPQHF.